This passage covers 25 T cell receptor beta chains from one sample sequenced in a study of CXCR3-negative and CXCR3-positive naive CD8 T cells. The libraries of TRB cDNA were constructed through 5' RACE using UMI labels. TCRdb re-called the 5' RACE reads; one entry per CDR3 protein, DNA not given. The repertoire shows 120,000 to 150,000 distinct CDR3 sequences; the top ten hold 0.25% to 0.35%. Study-wide findings and caveats: Against CXCR3-negative naive cells, CXCR3-positive naive cells showed more hydrophobic TRB CDR3s.

Their target antigens are unknown. Sequences were obtained from naive CXCR3+ CD8+ T cells from blood. Subset here: CD45RO-CCR7+CD27+CD95- naive CD8+ T cells expressing CXCR3 (TNR3+). The receptors come from a human donor in good health. Some clones in this sample may be carry-over from other donors' samples.

CDR3 residues: CASSLVLGTEAFF. J is TRBJ1-1 and V is TRBV5-1. Germline assignment: CDR1 SGHRS and CDR2 YFSETQ. This CDR3 has 13 amino acids. The whole variable domain, remainder taken from reference TRBV5-1 and TRBJ1-1, is KAGVTQTPRYLIKTRGQQVTLSCSPISGHRSVSWYQQTPGQGLQFLFEYFSETQRNKGNFPGRFSGRQFSNSRSEMNVSTLELGDSALYLCASSLVLGTEAFFGQGTRLTVV.

The rearrangement uses TRBV12-3 or TRBV12-4 and TRBJ1-6; there is no DNA to check the TCRdb D call of TRBD1. This CDR3 region has 16 residues. CDR3: CASSFSLGGYNSPLHF.

V usage is TRBV12-3 or TRBV12-4 and J usage is TRBJ2-7; TCRdb gives TRBD2 as the D gene, but with no DNA this cannot be confirmed. The CDR3 contains 14 residues. The CDR3 is CASSSSGRDYEQYF.

The CDR3 sequence is CASSGSSYEQYF. The chain recombines TRBV5-6 with TRBJ2-7. CDR1 and CDR2 (germline): SGHDT, YYEEEE. CDR3 length equals 12 residues. The full variable domain, in which reference TRBV5-6 and TRBJ2-7 provide the parts outside the CDR3, is DAGVTQSPTHLIKTRGQQVTLRCSPKSGHDTVSWYQQALGQGPQFIFQYYEEEERQRGNFPDRFSGHQFPNYSSELNVNALLLGDSALYLCASSGSSYEQYFGPGTRLTVT.

The chain recombines TRBV27 with TRBJ2-2; TCRdb names TRBD1, which stays unverified in the absence of DNA. The CDR3 extends over 16 amino acids. Germline assignment: CDR1 MNHEY and CDR2 SMNVEV (reference sequence). This CDR3 reads CASTPYRGENTGELFF.

The chain has TRBV4-1 and TRBJ2-2. Germline CDR1 is MGHRA and CDR2 is YSYEKL. The CDR3 sequence is 16 residues long. The CDR3: CASSQDRGVNTGELFF.

The chain joins TRBV29-1 to TRBJ2-2. Germline-derived CDR1 and CDR2 are SQVTM and ANQGSEA. CDR3 length: 12 amino acids. The CDR3 here is CSVDLDVGELFF.

The chain uses TRBV6-2 or TRBV6-3 and TRBJ2-3; TCRdb gives TRBD1 as the D gene, but with no DNA this cannot be confirmed. Germline values: CDR1 MNHEY, CDR2 SVGEGT. This CDR3 is built from 14 residues. Here the CDR3 reads CASSPDSDTDTQYF.

The rearrangement links TRBV28 to TRBJ2-7; the TCRdb D gene call, TRBD1, has no DNA to confirm it. The CDR3 sequence is 14 residues long. Per germline, CDR1 MDHEN and CDR2 SYDVKM. CDR3 residues: CASSWTLSAHEQYF.

This chain links TRBV10-3 with TRBJ1-2; TCRdb returns TRBD1, unconfirmable since there is no DNA. The CDR3 runs to 15 residues. Germline-derived CDR1 and CDR2 are ENHRY and SYGVKD. CDR3 in amino acids: CAISEDRTGDYGYTF.

The chain couples TRBV15 to TRBJ2-7. CDR1 LNHNV and CDR2 YYDKDF come from the germline V gene (reference sequence). The CDR3 length is 12 residues. CDR3: CATATGAYEQYF.

This chain joins TRBV29-1 and TRBJ1-1; there is no DNA to check the TCRdb D call of TRBD1. CDR3 length: 14 amino acids. CDR1 and CDR2 from the germline V gene are SQVTM and ANQGSEA. The CDR3 here is CSVQFPGTNTEAFF.

The chain is built from TRBV29-1 and TRBJ1-4. Germline V CDR1 and CDR2: SQVTM, ANQGSEA. The length of the CDR3 is 11 residues. CDR3 sequence: CSGQLNEKLFF.

V gene TRBV29-1 combines with J gene TRBJ2-2. The CDR3 has 13 amino acids. Germline CDR1 SQVTM, CDR2 ANQGSEA. CDR3 sequence: CSVEAQNTGELFF.

The chain's CDR3 is CSARALLGSYEQYF. This chain joins TRBV20-1 and TRBJ2-7; TCRdb's D call of TRBD2 is untestable without DNA. CDR1 DFQATT and CDR2 SNEGSKA come from the germline V gene (reference sequence). CDR3 length equals 14 residues.

The chain employs TRBV4-1 and TRBJ2-7; the TRBD2 assignment by TCRdb is unverifiable without DNA. The germline V gene has CDR1 MGHRA and CDR2 YSYEKL. This CDR3 region has 18 residues. This chain's CDR3 is CASSQVGLAGGPYYEQYF.

The rearrangement uses TRBV5-1 and TRBJ2-2; TCRdb lists TRBD1, though no DNA is available to test this call. The CDR3 sequence is 15 residues long. Germline lookup yields CDR1 SGHRS and CDR2 YFSETQ. CDR3 loop: CASSSSGGNTGELFF.

The V and J genes are TRBV7-9 and TRBJ2-7; the TCRdb call, TRBD2, lacks DNA for checking. The germline V gene has CDR1 SEHNR and CDR2 FQNEAQ (reference sequence). This CDR3 region has 15 residues. CDR3 in amino acids: CASLAGGGRSYEQYF.

The chain recombines TRBV9 with TRBJ1-4; TCRdb's D gene call, TRBD1, goes unchecked for lack of DNA. Germline V CDR1 and CDR2: SGDLS, YYNGEE. The CDR3 consists of 14 residues. The CDR3 loop reads CASSAQSRDEKLFF.

The chain is built from TRBV11-2 and TRBJ2-2; TCRdb names TRBD2, which stays unverified in the absence of DNA. The CDR3 loop spans 14 amino acids. CDR1 and CDR2 (germline): SGHAT, FQNNGV. CDR3 in amino acids: CASSLLAFTGELFF.

This chain links TRBV4-1 with TRBJ2-7; TCRdb's D call of TRBD1 is untestable without DNA. Germline-derived CDR1 and CDR2 are MGHRA and YSYEKL. The CDR3 covers 15 residues. The CDR3 region is CASSQPGQVEEEQYF.

V and J are TRBV10-3 and TRBJ1-1; there is no DNA to check the TCRdb D call of TRBD1. The CDR3 is 15 residues long. Looked up from germline, CDR1 is ENHRY and CDR2 is SYGVKD. This CDR3 reads CAIRNTAEGGTEAFF.

The chain recombines TRBV3-1 with TRBJ2-2; the TRBD2 assignment by TCRdb is unverifiable without DNA. The germline gives CDR1 LGHDT, CDR2 YNNKEL (reference sequence). There are 16 residues in the CDR3. Here the CDR3 reads CASSQGRAHRAGELFF.

The chain links TRBV28 to TRBJ2-5; TCRdb's D call of TRBD1 is untestable without DNA. The CDR3 runs to 15 residues. The germline gives CDR1 MDHEN, CDR2 SYDVKM. Here the CDR3 reads CASRDWDREQETQYF.

This chain joins TRBV4-1 and TRBJ1-1; TCRdb returns TRBD1, unconfirmable since there is no DNA. This CDR3 is 14 amino acids long. Germline CDR1 and CDR2: MGHRA and YSYEKL. The CDR3 reads CASSQGQLNTEAFF.